The 25 T cell receptor beta chains presented below share a single source sample, sequenced in a study of T cell responses to AZD1222 COVID-19 vaccine. The data were produced by immunoSEQ multiplex PCR, yet TCRdb's version contains in-frame clones alone and is incomplete. The sample has 110,000 or so clones; approximately 90% are singletons. Sequenced here: peripheral blood, sampled 28 days after the second AZD1222 dose. The origin of the receptors is an adult who received the AZD1222 COVID-19 vaccine.

The V gene is TRBV7-8, the J gene TRBJ1-1; D uncertain. V was clipped by 1 base and J by 5 bases, with 8 bases between them. The germline CDR1 and CDR2 sequences are SGHVS and FQNEAQ. The length of the CDR3 is 13 residues. The CDR3 bases are TGTGCCAGCAGCTTAGTGGCGAAGACTGAAGCTTTCTTT. Translated: CASSLVAKTEAFF.

The chain recombines TRBV15 with TRBJ1-4; D perhaps matches TRBD1 (5 bases). Germline CDR1 is LNHNV and CDR2 is YYDKDF (reference sequence). V was pared by 0 bases and J by 4 bases, with 9 bases between. The length of the CDR3 is 15 residues. CDR3 DNA: TGTGCCACCAGCAGAGAGGACATCCGTAATGAAAAACTGTTTTTT. Protein sequence: CATSREDIRNEKLFF.

This chain connects TRBV15 to TRBJ1-2; no clear D gene. Germline V gives CDR1 LNHNV, CDR2 YYDKDF (reference sequence). The CDR3 loop spans 14 amino acids. V was trimmed by 0 bases and J by 5 bases, leaving 10 bases between them. The CDR3 DNA sequence: TGTGCCACCAGCAGAGATTCGGCGGGATATGGCTACACCTTC. The encoded protein is CATSRDSAGYGYTF. The full variable domain, its missing parts supplied by reference TRBV15 and TRBJ1-2, is DAMVIQNPRYQVTQFGKPVTLSCSQTLNHNVMYWYQQKSSQAPKLLFHYYDKDFNNEADTPDNFQSRRPNTSFCFLDIRSPGLGDTAMYLCATSRDSAGYGYTFGSGTRLTVV.

The chain couples TRBV6-2 or TRBV6-3 to TRBJ2-7; 10 positions agree with TRBD1. CDR1 is MNHEY and CDR2 is SVGEGT in the germline V gene. Unmatched junction bases numbered 6, after V lost 4 bases and J lost 0 bases. The CDR3 is made up of 16 amino acids. CDR3 DNA sequence: TGTGCCAGCAGTTCCCTGGGACAGGGGAGCTCCTACGAGCAGTACTTC. Translation: CASSSLGQGSSYEQYF.

The chain employs TRBV3-1 (or the pseudogene TRBV3-2) and TRBJ2-7; TRBD1 or TRBD2 may be the D gene (5 bases each). V was shortened by 2 bases and J by 9 bases, with 23 bases between the two germline ends. Germline values: CDR1 LGHDT, CDR2 YNNKEL (reference sequence). The CDR3 consists of 16 residues. The chain's CDR3 is CASSQFTGMRGKVQYF. Here the CDR3 DNA reads TGTGCCAGCAGCCAATTTACTGGTATGAGGGGAAAAGTGCAGTACTTC.

V is TRBV7-8 and J is TRBJ1-4, with D possibly TRBD1 on 6 matching bases. The CDR3 has 15 residues. V lost 1 base, J lost 8 bases, and 14 bases lay in between. The V gene's germline CDR1 is SGHVS and CDR2 FQNEAQ. The DNA for the CDR3 is TGTGCCAGCAGCTTAGTGGGGGGGGCGCAGGAAAAACTGTTTTTT. This encodes CASSLVGGAQEKLFF.

This clone was counted only a few times. The V call is TRBV7-9, the J call TRBJ1-2, with TRBD1 matching 11 bases. The germline V gene encodes CDR1 SEHNR and CDR2 FQNEAQ (reference sequence). This CDR3 comprises 14 residues. Trimming at V came to 4 bases and at J to 6 bases, leaving 4 bases not matched to a gene. The DNA for the CDR3 is TGTGCCAGCAGCTCCGGGACAGGGGGGAATGGCTACACCTTC. This codes for CASSSGTGGNGYTF. The full variable domain, rest sourced from reference TRBV7-9 and TRBJ1-2, is DTGVSQNPRHKITKRGQNVTFRCDPISEHNRLYWYRQTLGQGPEFLTYFQNEAQLEKSRLLSDRFSAERPKGSFSTLEIQRTEQGDSAMYLCASSSGTGGNGYTFGSGTRLTVV.

The rearrangement uses TRBV11-2 and TRBJ2-7; the D gene is possibly TRBD2 (6 bases). The CDR3 loop spans 15 amino acids. V was pared by 1 base and J by 2 bases, with 12 bases between. The germline gives CDR1 SGHAT, CDR2 FQNNGV. CDR3 coding DNA: TGTGCCAGCAGCTTAGTCTCGGGGGTTGCCTACGAGCAGTACTTC. Protein: CASSLVSGVAYEQYF.

This chain joins TRBV3-1 (or the pseudogene TRBV3-2) and TRBJ1-6; 10 bases match TRBD1. V lost 2 bases and J lost 8; bases outside the gene matches: 3. This CDR3 contains 15 residues. The germline V gene encodes CDR1 LGHDT and CDR2 YNNKEL (reference sequence). DNA of the CDR3: TGTGCCAGCAGCCAAACGACAGGGGGCTATTCACCCCTCCACTTT. Translation gives CASSQTTGGYSPLHF.

The chain carries TRBV11-2 and TRBJ2-7; 7 bases fit TRBD1. CDR1 and CDR2 from the germline V gene are SGHAT and FQNNGV. The trim removed 1 base at V and 2 bases at J, leaving 8 bases unmatched. CDR3 size: 16 residues. CDR3 region: CASSLGATGFTYEQYF. CDR3 bases: TGTGCCAGCAGCTTAGGCGCGACAGGGTTTACCTACGAGCAGTACTTC.

The rearrangement joins TRBV11-3 to TRBJ2-7, with D tentatively TRBD1 or TRBD2 (7 bases each). This CDR3 is 14 amino acids long. Per germline, CDR1 SGHNT and CDR2 YENEEA. Deletions cut 6 bases from V and 6 bases from J, with 18 bases between. The CDR3: CASRQGGDLGEQYF. CDR3 coding DNA: TGTGCCAGCAGGCAGGGGGGGGACCTCGGCGAGCAGTACTTC.

The chain employs TRBV27 and TRBJ1-2, with TRBD1 as a possible D gene (6 bases). The CDR3 loop spans 13 amino acids. Germline lookup yields CDR1 MNHEY and CDR2 SMNVEV (reference sequence). With 3 bases removed from V and 2 bases from J, the gap between germline ends came to 7 bases. The CDR3 region is CASSFGQNYGYTF. The DNA of the CDR3 is TGTGCCAGCAGTTTCGGACAGAACTATGGCTACACCTTC.

Only one count was recorded for this clone. The chain combines TRBV11-3 with TRBJ1-5; D gene ambiguous. Between the trimmed V and J ends, which lost 5 bases and 4 bases, there was a span of 9 bases. CDR1 and CDR2 from the germline V gene are SGHNT and YENEEA. This CDR3 comprises 13 residues. The DNA for the CDR3 is TGTGCCAGCAGCCAACAAGTGAATCAGCCCCAGCATTTT. This codes for CASSQQVNQPQHF.

This clone was recorded only once. The chain has TRBV18 and TRBJ1-4; 7 bases fit TRBD1. CDR1 is KGHSH and CDR2 is LQKENI in the germline V gene. J lost 7 bases, V lost 4 bases, and 9 bases had no gene match. This CDR3 is built from 15 residues. The CDR3 coding sequence is TGTGCCAGCTCACGCGCCGGGACAGCGGGTGAAAAACTGTTTTTT. It is translated as CASSRAGTAGEKLFF.

This rearrangement joins TRBV11-1 to TRBJ1-1, with D perhaps TRBD1 (6 bases). Germline V gene sequence: CDR1 SGHAT, CDR2 FQDESV (reference sequence). The CDR3 loop spans 14 amino acids. The V gene lost 5 bases and the J gene lost 5 bases, with 15 bases spanning the gap. The CDR3 reads CASSHRRGNTEAFF. CDR3 nucleotide sequence: TGTGCCAGCAGCCACCGGAGGGGGAATACTGAAGCTTTCTTT.

This clone came up a few times. The chain links TRBV7-9 to TRBJ2-1; 8 bases are a match to TRBD2. The ends lost 5 bases at V and 2 bases at J; junction bases unmatched: 8. This CDR3 region has 16 residues. The germline V gene encodes CDR1 SEHNR and CDR2 FQNEAQ (reference sequence). CDR3: CASSRRAGVTYNEQFF. In nucleotides, the CDR3 is TGTGCCAGCAGCCGCCGAGCGGGAGTAACCTACAATGAGCAGTTCTTC. Full variable domain (outside the CDR3, taken from reference TRBV7-9 and TRBJ2-1): DTGVSQNPRHKITKRGQNVTFRCDPISEHNRLYWYRQTLGQGPEFLTYFQNEAQLEKSRLLSDRFSAERPKGSFSTLEIQRTEQGDSAMYLCASSRRAGVTYNEQFFGPGTRLTVL.

The chain combines TRBV23-1 with TRBJ1-5; tentative D call: TRBD1 (5 bases). TRBV23-1 is classed as an ORF, of uncertain function. V was trimmed by 6 bases and J by 6 bases, leaving 6 bases between them. The CDR3 covers 11 residues. This CDR3 is CASSRVQPQHF. The CDR3 DNA is TGCGCCAGCAGCAGGGTTCAGCCCCAGCATTTT.

The rearrangement joins TRBV11-2 to TRBJ1-2, with TRBD1 matching 7 bases. The CDR3 extends over 14 amino acids. The germline V gene has CDR1 SGHAT and CDR2 FQNNGV. The ends lost 1 base at V and 8 bases at J; junction bases unmatched: 7. CDR3 DNA sequence: TGTGCCAGCAGCTTAGTCGCAGGGGGAGGCGGCTACACCTTC. Its protein is CASSLVAGGGGYTF. The whole variable domain, remainder taken from reference TRBV11-2 and TRBJ1-2, is EAGVAQSPRYKIIEKRQSVAFWCNPISGHATLYWYQQILGQGPKLLIQFQNNGVVDDSQLPKDRFSAERLKGVDSTLKIQPAKLEDSAVYLCASSLVAGGGGYTFGSGTRLTVV.

V gene TRBV18 combines with J gene TRBJ1-4; no clear D. Trimming left V 3 bases short and J 4 bases short, with 9 bases between. This CDR3 contains 14 residues. The V gene's germline CDR1 is KGHSH and CDR2 LQKENI. For the CDR3, the DNA is TGTGCCAGCTCACCGGACCAGCTTAATGAAAAACTGTTTTTT. Translation: CASSPDQLNEKLFF. The variable domain in full, completed from reference TRBV18 and TRBJ1-4, reads NAGVMQNPRHLVRRRGQEARLRCSPMKGHSHVYWYRQLPEEGLKFMVYLQKENIIDESGMPKERFSAEFPKEGPSILRIQQVVRGDSAAYFCASSPDQLNEKLFFGSGTQLSVL.

This chain connects TRBV5-1 to TRBJ2-3, with a weak D call TRBD2 (5 bases). Trimming took off 6 bases at V and 3 bases at J, with 14 bases between the two ends. CDR3 length equals 14 residues. Germline CDR1 SGHRS, CDR2 YFSETQ. In DNA, the CDR3 is TGCGCCAGCAAGCCTAGCCCTCTGACAGATACGCAGTATTTT. It encodes CASKPSPLTDTQYF.

The V and J genes are TRBV6-5 and TRBJ1-5; D is unclear. V lost 0 bases, J lost 8 bases, and 14 bases lay in between. Germline V lookup: CDR1 MNHEY, CDR2 SVGAGI. There are 15 residues in the CDR3. CDR3 sequence (DNA): TGTGCCAGCAGTTACTCTGGGCTGGGGAACGAGCCCCAGCATTTT. Translation: CASSYSGLGNEPQHF.

The chain has TRBV7-3 and TRBJ2-3, with D possibly TRBD2 on 6 matching bases. This CDR3 has 14 residues. Germline loops: CDR1 SGHTA, CDR2 FQGTGA. Deletions cut 4 bases from V and 2 bases from J, with 10 bases between. The CDR3 bases are TGTGCCAGCAGCTCTGGACTATTCACAGATACGCAGTATTTT. It is translated as CASSSGLFTDTQYF.

This clone was seen just once. The rearrangement links TRBV15 to TRBJ2-3, with 9 bases that match TRBD1. V lost 2 bases to trimming and J lost 5 bases; unmatched junction nucleotides: 8. CDR3 length: 16 amino acids. The germline V gene has CDR1 LNHNV and CDR2 YYDKDF (reference sequence). CDR3 sequence (DNA): TGTGCCACCAGCAGACTACCCACAGGGGGCGTAGATACGCAGTATTTT. Protein: CATSRLPTGGVDTQYF.

The rearrangement uses TRBV12-3 or TRBV12-4 and TRBJ2-1; D uncertain. Trimming took 6 bases from V and 10 from J, leaving 10 bases between them. The CDR3 sequence is 11 residues long. Written as DNA, the CDR3 is TGTGCCAGCAGCCACCTGGGGGAGCAGTTCTTC. Translated, it gives CASSHLGEQFF.

V is TRBV11-2 and J is TRBJ2-7; 12 positions match TRBD2. Germline assignment: CDR1 SGHAT and CDR2 FQNNGV. There are 14 residues in the CDR3. After removal of 5 bases from V and 7 bases from J, the junction contained 6 bases not matched to a gene. CDR3 region: CASSALAGGGEQYF. For the CDR3, the DNA is TGTGCCAGCAGCGCCCTAGCGGGAGGGGGAGAGCAGTACTTC.